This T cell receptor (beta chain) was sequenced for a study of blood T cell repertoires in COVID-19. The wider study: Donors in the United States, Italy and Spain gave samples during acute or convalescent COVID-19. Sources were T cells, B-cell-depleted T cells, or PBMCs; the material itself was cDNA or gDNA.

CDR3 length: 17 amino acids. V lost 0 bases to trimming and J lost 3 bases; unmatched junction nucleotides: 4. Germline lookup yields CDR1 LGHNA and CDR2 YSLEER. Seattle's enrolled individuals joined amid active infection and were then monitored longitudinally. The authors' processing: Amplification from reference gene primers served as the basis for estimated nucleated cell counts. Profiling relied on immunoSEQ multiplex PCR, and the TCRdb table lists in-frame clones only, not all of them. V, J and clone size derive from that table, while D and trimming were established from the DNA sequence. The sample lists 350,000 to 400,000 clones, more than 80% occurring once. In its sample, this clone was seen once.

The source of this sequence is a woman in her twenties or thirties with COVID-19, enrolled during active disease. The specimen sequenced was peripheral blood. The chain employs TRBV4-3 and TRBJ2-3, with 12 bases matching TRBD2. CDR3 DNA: TGCGCCAGCAGCCAAGATACCCTAGCGGGAGGGACAGATACGCAGTATTTT. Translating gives CASSQDTLAGGTDTQYF.